The 29 T cell receptor beta chains reported below all come from one sample, sequenced in a study of chemoradiotherapy in HPV16-positive cancers. Here immunoSEQ multiplex PCR was the method, and the copy in TCRdb shows in-frame clones only, minus some. The table has thousands of clones, about 77% seen once; the top ten hold about an eighth. This material was obtained from a patient who underwent chemoradiotherapy. The source is a human donor with HPV-associated anogenital cancer.

The chain has TRBV27 and TRBJ2-7; no clear D gene. Germline CDR1 MNHEY, CDR2 SMNVEV (reference sequence). The V and J ends lost 2 bases and 3 bases respectively, with 11 bases between them. The CDR3 sequence is 14 residues long. This CDR3 is CASSLKAAGYEQYF. CDR3 nucleotides: TGTGCCAGCAGTTTAAAGGCCGCCGGCTACGAGCAGTACTTC.

The chain employs TRBV6-5 and TRBJ1-1; tentatively, D is TRBD1 (5 bases). V gave up 8 bases and J gave up 5 bases, with 15 bases separating them. This CDR3 is 13 amino acids long. Per the germline V gene, CDR1 is MNHEY and CDR2 is SVGAGI. The CDR3 nucleotides are TGTGCCAGCCAGCTGCCCGGGGCGACTGAAGCTTTCTTT. Its protein is CASQLPGATEAFF.

This rearrangement joins TRBV7-9 to TRBJ2-5; D tentatively fits TRBD1 or TRBD2 (5 bases each). The CDR3 is 16 amino acids. Germline V CDR1 and CDR2: SEHNR, FQNEAQ (reference sequence). The V and J ends lost 2 bases and 4 bases respectively, with 17 bases between them. The CDR3 is CASSLIEGQGGETQYF. CDR3 in DNA: TGTGCCAGCAGCTTAATAGAGGGGCAAGGAGGAGAGACCCAGTACTTC.

In DNA form, the CDR3 reads TGTGCCAGCAGCGCCCTAACAGGGGGCTCTGGAAACACCATATATTTT. Translated, it gives CASSALTGGSGNTIYF. The chain couples TRBV9 to TRBJ1-3; 8 bases map to TRBD1. The V and J ends lost 3 bases and 0 bases, in that order; junction bases with no gene match: 5. Germline V CDR1 and CDR2: SGDLS, YYNGEE. CDR3 size: 16 residues. Using reference TRBV9 and TRBJ1-3 for the parts outside the CDR3, the full variable domain is DSGVTQTPKHLITATGQRVTLRCSPRSGDLSVYWYQQSLDQGLQFLIQYYNGEERAKGNILERFSAQQFPDLHSELNLSSLELGDSALYFCASSALTGGSGNTIYFGEGSWLTVV.

The chain is built from TRBV29-1 and TRBJ2-2, with D tentatively TRBD2 (6 bases). The CDR3 is made up of 13 amino acids. Trimming cost V 6 bases and J 0 bases, with 8 bases left between them. Germline CDR1 is SQVTM and CDR2 is ANQGSEA. CDR3 protein: CSVGTPNTGELFF. In DNA form, the CDR3 reads TGCAGCGTCGGGACTCCGAACACCGGGGAGCTGTTTTTT.

A single count supports this clone. CDR3 sequence reads: CAISVIGQGSGNTIYF. The CDR3 DNA reads as TGTGCCATCAGTGTTATCGGGCAGGGCTCTGGAAACACCATATATTTT. The V and J genes are TRBV10-3 and TRBJ1-3; TRBD1 is a possible D gene (5 bases). V was pared by 4 bases and J by 0 bases, with 13 bases between. Germline-derived CDR1 and CDR2 are ENHRY and SYGVKD. This CDR3 is 16 amino acids long.

This clone appeared a few times. The chain is built from TRBV4-2 and TRBJ2-1, with TRBD1 matching 10 bases. The CDR3 contains 17 residues. With V trimmed by 4 bases and J by 4 bases, 10 bases remained unmatched. CDR1 LGHNA and CDR2 YNFKEQ come from the germline V gene. CDR3 region: CASSPTPGQGIYNEQFF. Here the CDR3 DNA reads TGTGCCAGCAGCCCGACTCCGGGACAGGGGATATACAATGAGCAGTTCTTC.

The CDR3, as DNA: TGTGCCATCAGATCCGGGGCGAGCTCCTACAATGAGCAGTTCTTC. Its protein product is CAIRSGASSYNEQFF. V and J are TRBV10-3 and TRBJ2-1; D is possibly TRBD1 or TRBD2 (5 bases each). CDR1 is ENHRY and CDR2 is SYGVKD in the germline V gene. The V and J ends lost 6 bases and 0 bases respectively, with 12 bases between them. This CDR3 is 15 amino acids long.

This rearrangement joins TRBV7-6 to TRBJ2-1; D is possibly TRBD2 (6 bases). V was cut by 1 base and J by 5 bases, with 21 bases left in between. CDR3 length: 18 amino acids. Germline V gene lookup returns CDR1 SGHVS and CDR2 FNYEAQ. The CDR3 here is CASSLVRLVLRGHNEQFF. CDR3 coding DNA: TGTGCCAGCAGCTTAGTACGATTGGTCCTGCGGGGTCACAATGAGCAGTTCTTC.

This clone was seen only once. The chain carries TRBV11-3 and TRBJ2-3, with 14 bases fitting TRBD2. J was trimmed by 6 bases and V by 5 bases; bases with no gene match: 7. Germline lookup yields CDR1 SGHNT and CDR2 YENEEA. CDR3 length: 16 amino acids. In nucleotides, the CDR3 is TGTGCCAGCAGCGCCGGCGGGACTAGCGGGGGTGATACGCAGTATTTT. Its translation: CASSAGGTSGGDTQYF.

The V gene is TRBV28, the J gene TRBJ1-2, with 7 bases fitting TRBD1. Germline trimming cut 6 bases from V and 0 bases from J; bases unmatched to any gene: 7. This CDR3 spans 15 amino acids. Germline V gene data show CDR1 as MDHEN and CDR2 as SYDVKM. CDR3 in DNA: TGTGCCAGCAGCGGGACAGCCGCTACTAACTATGGCTACACCTTC. Translation gives CASSGTAATNYGYTF.

The chain is built from TRBV27 and TRBJ1-3; no clear D gene. Trimming stripped 5 bases from V and 2 bases from J, with 13 bases between. Germline CDR1 and CDR2: MNHEY and SMNVEV (reference sequence). This CDR3 contains 15 residues. CDR3 nucleotides: TGTGCCAGCAGTAGCCTTACCAGGCCTGGAAACACCATATATTTT. The encoded protein is CASSSLTRPGNTIYF.

The chain is built from TRBV7-8 and TRBJ2-1; possibly TRBD2 for D (6 bases). The germline V gene has CDR1 SGHVS and CDR2 FQNEAQ. The CDR3 runs to 13 residues. V was pared by 3 bases and J by 9 bases, with 12 bases between. CDR3 sequence: CASSFPQGGEQFF. The DNA of the CDR3 is TGTGCCAGCAGCTTCCCCCAGGGAGGTGAGCAGTTCTTC.

This clone was recorded once. This rearrangement joins TRBV6-5 to TRBJ1-5, with D maybe TRBD1 (6 bases). Germline V gene lookup returns CDR1 MNHEY and CDR2 SVGAGI. V lost 0 bases and J lost 10, with 10 bases in between. The CDR3 has 13 amino acids. The CDR3 nucleotides read TGTGCCAGCAGTTACTCGGGGGCAGATCCCCAGCATTTT. This sequence encodes CASSYSGADPQHF.

This rearrangement joins TRBV18 to TRBJ1-2; 8 positions match TRBD1. Germline loops: CDR1 KGHSH, CDR2 LQKENI. V lost 5 bases and J lost 5; bases outside the gene matches: 10. The CDR3 is made up of 15 amino acids. In DNA form, the CDR3 reads TGTGCCAGCTCAACGGTCCGCAGGGGGCATTATGGCTACACCTTC. It codes for CASSTVRRGHYGYTF. Full variable domain (remainder filled in from reference TRBV18 and TRBJ1-2): NAGVMQNPRHLVRRRGQEARLRCSPMKGHSHVYWYRQLPEEGLKFMVYLQKENIIDESGMPKERFSAEFPKEGPSILRIQQVVRGDSAAYFCASSTVRRGHYGYTFGSGTRLTVV.

The chain has TRBV4-2 and TRBJ2-6; D could derive from TRBD1 or TRBD2 (6 bases each). The V gene lost 0 bases and the J gene lost 4 bases, with 10 bases spanning the gap. The germline V gene encodes CDR1 LGHNA and CDR2 YNFKEQ. This CDR3 is 16 amino acids long. Here the CDR3 reads CASSQEGAGGANVLTF. The CDR3 DNA follows: TGTGCCAGCAGCCAAGAGGGGGCGGGAGGGGCCAACGTCCTGACTTTC.

This clone was observed a single time. The V call is TRBV13, the J call TRBJ1-4, with D perhaps matching TRBD1 (5 bases). Germline-derived CDR1 and CDR2 are PRHDT and FYEKMQ (reference sequence). CDR3 length equals 13 residues. With 3 bases removed from V and 5 bases from J, the gap between germline ends came to 7 bases. Here the CDR3 DNA reads TGTGCCAGCAGCTTTTGGGGGAATGAAAAACTGTTTTTT. Translating gives CASSFWGNEKLFF.

Only a few counts were recorded for this clone. The V and J genes are TRBV5-1 and TRBJ2-7; D might be TRBD2 (6 bases). Trimming took 4 bases from V and 2 from J, leaving 16 bases between them. The CDR3 sequence is 15 residues long. Looked up from germline, CDR1 is SGHRS and CDR2 is YFSETQ. CDR3 in DNA: TGCGCCAGCAGCCCGGGGGACTCAGCTACCTACGAGCAGTACTTC. Protein product: CASSPGDSATYEQYF.

The table lists this clone with a few counts. The chain has TRBV18 and TRBJ2-7; D may be TRBD1 or TRBD2 (5 bases each). Trimming removed 3 bases from V and 0 bases from J, with 18 bases in between. CDR1 and CDR2 from the germline V gene are KGHSH and LQKENI. The CDR3 sequence is 17 residues long. CDR3 residues: CASSPLKRGGPSYEQYF. CDR3 sequence (DNA): TGTGCCAGCTCACCTTTAAAGAGGGGCGGACCCTCCTACGAGCAGTACTTC.

This chain uses TRBV6-6 with TRBJ1-5; no firm D call. This CDR3 region has 16 residues. Germline lookup yields CDR1 MNHNY and CDR2 SVGAGI (reference sequence). The V end was cut by 1 base, the J end by 2 bases, with 12 bases between. In DNA, the CDR3 is TGTGCCAGCAGTTACTTTGCGACACGGGGCAATCAGCCCCAGCATTTT. Translating it yields CASSYFATRGNQPQHF.

The chain combines TRBV7-6 with TRBJ1-3; D remains unclear. The DNA end is more similar to TRBJ2-2, so the J call may be wrong. This CDR3 contains 15 residues. Germline lookup yields CDR1 SGHVS and CDR2 FNYEAQ. Written as DNA, the CDR3 is TGTGCCAGCAGCTTGGCAAATCCGAACACCGGGGAGCTGTTTTTT. This sequence encodes CASSLANPNTGELFF.

The V and J genes are TRBV5-4 and TRBJ2-6, with D perhaps TRBD1 (5 bases). Germline CDR1 SGHNT, CDR2 YYREEE (reference sequence). Deletions cut 4 bases from V and 0 bases from J, with 14 bases between. The CDR3 contains 17 residues. CDR3 sequence: CASSLLGVNSGANVLTF. As DNA, the CDR3 is TGTGCCAGCAGCCTTCTAGGGGTAAACTCTGGGGCCAACGTCCTGACTTTC.

The chain joins TRBV28 to TRBJ2-1, with D perhaps TRBD2 (5 bases). The CDR3 is made up of 14 amino acids. With 6 bases removed from V and 2 bases from J, the gap between germline ends came to 11 bases. Germline V gene data show CDR1 as MDHEN and CDR2 as SYDVKM. The CDR3 DNA reads TGTGCCAGCAGAGAAAGCGGAACCTACAATGAGCAGTTCTTC. Protein product: CASRESGTYNEQFF.

This clone came up a few times. The V call is TRBV7-8, the J call TRBJ1-1; D is perhaps TRBD1 (5 bases). V was shortened by 1 base and J by 3 bases, with 12 bases between the two germline ends. This CDR3 is 15 amino acids long. CDR1 is SGHVS and CDR2 is FQNEAQ in the germline V gene. DNA of the CDR3: TGTGCCAGCAGCTTAGTAACACTGGGGGACACTGAAGCTTTCTTT. Translated, it gives CASSLVTLGDTEAFF.

This sequence joins TRBV7-2 and TRBJ1-2, with D maybe TRBD1 (5 bases). Germline loops: CDR1 SGHTA, CDR2 FQGNSA. This CDR3 comprises 14 residues. The V gene lost 5 bases and the J gene lost 1 base, with 11 bases spanning the gap. The CDR3 bases are TGTGCCAGCAGCCCAGACAGTATTAACTATGGCTACACCTTC. This gives the protein CASSPDSINYGYTF. Full variable domain (missing parts from reference TRBV7-2 and TRBJ1-2): GAGVSQSPSNKVTEKGKDVELRCDPISGHTALYWYRQSLGQGLEFLIYFQGNSAPDKSGLPSDRFSAERTGGSVSTLTIQRTQQEDSAVYLCASSPDSINYGYTFGSGTRLTVV.

This chain connects TRBV16 to TRBJ1-2, with D uncertain. V was clipped by 7 bases and J by 3 bases, with 18 bases between them. The CDR3 consists of 15 residues. Germline lookup yields CDR1 KGHSY and CDR2 FQNENV. CDR3 coding DNA: TGTGCCAGCACCCCTTCAGGCTCCGGGGACTATGGCTACACCTTC. Its translation: CASTPSGSGDYGYTF.

The chain has TRBV5-1 and TRBJ1-1, with a tentative D call TRBD1 (5 bases). Per germline, CDR1 SGHRS and CDR2 YFSETQ. The CDR3 spans 14 residues. Trimming stripped 6 bases from V and 3 bases from J, with 15 bases between. In nucleotides, the CDR3 is TGCGCCAGCAAATTGTGGGGGGGAGACACTGAAGCTTTCTTT. The encoded protein is CASKLWGGDTEAFF.

The V gene is TRBV2, the J gene TRBJ1-1; D is unresolved. The CDR3 covers 13 residues. Germline V gene sequence: CDR1 SNHLY, CDR2 FYNNEI. V lost 6 bases and J 0 bases, leaving 8 bases between the germline ends. The CDR3 bases are TGTGCCAGCAGCCCTCGGTTGAACACTGAAGCTTTCTTT. Its protein product is CASSPRLNTEAFF.

This sequence joins TRBV5-1 and TRBJ2-5; no clear D. The V end was cut by 3 bases, the J end by 5 bases, with 8 bases between. The CDR3 runs to 12 residues. The V gene's germline CDR1 is SGHRS and CDR2 YFSETQ. CDR3 sequence: CASSSLAETQYF. The CDR3 nucleotides read TGCGCCAGCAGCTCCCTGGCGGAGACCCAGTACTTC.